The rows below give T cell receptor beta chains drawn from one sample of a study of T-cell reconstitution after alpha-beta-depleted transplantation in children. TCRdb called the PCR reads again in MiXCR, with one record for every CDR3 protein. The table has 400,000 to 550,000 distinct CDR3 sequences, about 10% seen once. The sequenced sample was PBMCs, obtained before TCRalphabeta/CD19-depleted stem cell transplant. These receptors were collected from a child aged 2 to 10 with inherited bone marrow failure, due to receive a stem cell transplant. Each CDR3 is given with its conserved first and last residue. D genes are given only for firm matches. Size tells how often a clone was seen (once, few, many) or the class of an expanded clone, and some rows leave it out.

size,J,D,V,CDR3,DNA
many,TRBJ2-3,NA,TRBV10-3,CAISEARSTDTQYF,TGTGCCATCAGTGAGGCAAGGAGCACAGATACGCAGTATTTT
NA,TRBJ2-3,TRBD2,TRBV15,CATSRDGSSGRGTDTQYF,TGTGCCACCAGCAGAGATGGGTCTAGCGGGCGAGGTACAGATACGCAGTATTTT
many,TRBJ2-7,NA,TRBV28,CASSPSFMEQYF,TGTGCCAGCAGTCCCTCGTTCATGGAGCAGTACTTC
many,TRBJ2-1,NA,TRBV6-2/TRBV6-3,CASTTAHEQFF,TGTGCCAGCACCACGGCCCATGAGCAGTTCTTC
NA,TRBJ2-3,TRBD2,TRBV23-1,CASESGRATDTQYF,TGCGCCAGCGAAAGCGGGAGGGCCACAGATACGCAGTATTTT
many,TRBJ2-7,NA,TRBV28,CASSLLQAKSYEQYF,TGTGCCAGCAGTTTGTTACAGGCCAAATCCTACGAGCAGTACTTC
many,TRBJ2-2,NA,TRBV6-5,CASSYWGDRNTGELFF,TGTGCCAGCAGTTACTGGGGGGATCGGAACACCGGGGAGCTGTTTTTT
NA,TRBJ2-3,NA,TRBV4-3,CASSQDPFSGSTDTQYF,TGCGCCAGCAGCCAAGACCCCTTCTCGGGGAGTACAGATACGCAGTATTTT
many,TRBJ1-1,NA,TRBV7-9,CASSSRRQAEAFF,TGTGCCAGCAGCTCGAGGCGACAGGCTGAAGCTTTCTTT
few,TRBJ2-3,NA,TRBV21-1,CASTPGLPVADTQYF,TGTGCCAGCACTCCGGGACTTCCCGTCGCAGATACGCAGTATTTT
many,TRBJ2-7,NA,TRBV29-1,CSVLWEFPYEQYF,TGCAGCGTTCTTTGGGAATTCCCCTACGAGCAGTACTTC
many,TRBJ2-5,NA,TRBV5-6,CASSLEAFQETQYF,TGTGCCAGCAGCTTGGAGGCATTCCAAGAGACCCAGTACTTC
NA,TRBJ2-5,TRBD2,TRBV20-1,CSARMRPGLAGEETQYF,TGCAGTGCTAGAATGCGACCGGGACTAGCGGGAGAAGAGACCCAGTACTTC
many,TRBJ2-7,TRBD1,TRBV6-5,CASSYYTGAPYEQYF,TGTGCCAGCAGCTATTATACAGGGGCCCCCTACGAGCAGTACTTC
many,TRBJ2-1,NA,TRBV5-8,CASSDPEGNNEQFF,TGTGCCAGCAGCGATCCGGAGGGCAACAATGAGCAGTTCTTC
many,TRBJ2-7,NA,TRBV5-1,CASSLEGDSYEQYF,TGCGCCAGCAGCTTGGAGGGGGACTCCTACGAGCAGTACTTC
many,TRBJ2-1,TRBD2,TRBV11-2,CASSLGLVVLNEQFF,TGTGCCAGCAGCTTGGGACTAGTAGTACTTAATGAGCAGTTCTTC